This T cell receptor beta chain stems from a study of technical replicates of blood from four donors. The CDR3 is 11 amino acids. The germline CDR1 and CDR2 sequences are DFQATT and SNEGSKA (reference sequence). The V gene lost 2 bases and the J gene lost 8 bases, with 9 bases spanning the gap. The protocol was immunoSEQ multiplex PCR, while the TCRdb copy is restricted to in-frame clones and leaves out a portion. The sample carries tens of thousands of clones, 90% to 97% recorded once. J is TRBJ1-2 and V is TRBV20-1; TRBD1 is a possible D gene (6 bases). The source is a human donor in good health. Material for sequencing was T cells isolated from PBMCs. The CDR3 coding sequence is TGCAGTGCTAGAACAGGGTACGGCTACACCTTC. Encoded protein: CSARTGYGYTF.